These T cell receptor beta chains were read from a single sample in a study of blood T cell repertoires in COVID-19. TCRdb keeps only in-frame clones here, not all; method: immunoSEQ multiplex PCR. The sample shows under 140,000 clones, around 90% of them seen only once. Sequencing was done on a sample of peripheral blood. Every receptor here comes from a human donor in a cohort sampled during active COVID-19. The CDR3 runs from the conserved cysteine through the conserved F or W. D genes are given only for firm matches. Where a row states a size, it is once, few, many or the class of an expanded clone; other rows omit it.

j_call v_call d_call clone_size cdr3_length cdr3_nt cdr3_aa
TRBJ2-5 TRBV7-9 TRBD2 - 14 TGTGCCAGCAGCTTACCCCGGGGAGGGGAGACCCAGTACTTC CASSLPRGGETQYF
TRBJ2-5 TRBV7-2 TRBD2 - 14 TGTGCCAGCAGTCGCTCGACTAGCGAAGAGACCCAGTACTTC CASSRSTSEETQYF
TRBJ1-2 TRBV28 - - 16 TGTGCCAGCAGCCCCCGCGGCCGCCCTCCCTTCTATGGCTACACCTTC CASSPRGRPPFYGYTF
TRBJ1-2 TRBV12-3/TRBV12-4 - - 11 TGTGCCAGCAGTTTACACAGATCCTACACCTTC CASSLHRSYTF
TRBJ2-1 TRBV9 TRBD2 - 17 TGTGCCAGCAGTCTGGGGACTAGCATACTTCACTACAATGAGCAGTTCTTC CASSLGTSILHYNEQFF
TRBJ1-1 TRBV10-3 - - 12 TGTGCCATCGCGGGGGTTGGGACTGAAGCTTTCTTT CAIAGVGTEAFF
TRBJ2-7 TRBV5-4 TRBD1 - 14 TGTGCCAGCAGCTCCTGGACAGGGGCGGGCGAGCAGTACTTC CASSSWTGAGEQYF
TRBJ1-1 TRBV7-9 - - 13 TGTGCCAGCAGCTCCCCTCGGTTAGCTGAAGCTTTCTTT CASSSPRLAEAFF
TRBJ2-5 TRBV6-5 - - 13 TGTGCCAGCATCCAAATCTGGGGAGCGACCCAGTACTTC CASIQIWGATQYF
TRBJ2-1 TRBV7-9 - - 11 TGTGCCAGCAGCTTAGCCGATGAGCAGTTCTTC CASSLADEQFF
TRBJ2-5 TRBV2 TRBD1 - 15 TGTGCCAGCAGTGAGGCAGGGGGCCTGGGAGAGACCCAGTACTTC CASSEAGGLGETQYF
TRBJ2-2 TRBV28 TRBD2 many 16 TGTGCCAGCACTTGGCGGGAGTTAGGGAACACCGGGGAGCTGTTTTTT CASTWRELGNTGELFF
TRBJ1-2 TRBV27 TRBD1 - 16 TGTGCCAGCAGCGGGGGAGGGGACAGGGGAGTGGTCGGCTACACCTTC CASSGGGDRGVVGYTF
TRBJ2-2 TRBV7-3 TRBD2 - 17 TGTGCCAGCAGCTTAGATAGCGGGAGGGCCTCCACCGGGGAGCTGTTTTTT CASSLDSGRASTGELFF
TRBJ2-7 TRBV7-6 - - 13 TGTGCCAGCAGCTTTTTACAGGGTAGCGAGCAGTACTTC CASSFLQGSEQYF
TRBJ2-7 TRBV11-3 - - 13 TGTGCCAGCAGCTCTCAGACTATCGGCGAGCAGTACTTC CASSSQTIGEQYF